This TCR beta chain was obtained from a study of blood T cell repertoires in COVID-19. On the study more broadly: The United States, Italy and Spain supplied acute and convalescent COVID-19 samples. PBMCs, B-cell-depleted T cells, or T cells provided the cDNA or gDNA that made up the material.

As originally analysed: Amplification of reference gene primers provided the estimated nucleated cell counts. Sequencing was performed with immunoSEQ multiplex PCR; in TCRdb, only in-frame clones are kept and a portion is missing. That table furnishes V, J and clone size, whereas the DNA furnished D and trimming. The sample consists of about 260,000 clones, around 89% of them appearing once. The CDR3 has 13 residues. Looked up from germline, CDR1 is MNHEY and CDR2 is SVGAGI. The ends were cut back, 8 bases at V and 0 bases at J, with 8 bases in the middle. The sequence derives from a woman aged 40 to 50 with acute or convalescent COVID-19. Sequenced material: peripheral blood. The chain carries TRBV6-5 and TRBJ1-3; D gene uncertain. As DNA, the CDR3 is TGTGCCAGCTCCTATCCCTCTGGAAACACCATATATTTT. Protein: CASSYPSGNTIYF.